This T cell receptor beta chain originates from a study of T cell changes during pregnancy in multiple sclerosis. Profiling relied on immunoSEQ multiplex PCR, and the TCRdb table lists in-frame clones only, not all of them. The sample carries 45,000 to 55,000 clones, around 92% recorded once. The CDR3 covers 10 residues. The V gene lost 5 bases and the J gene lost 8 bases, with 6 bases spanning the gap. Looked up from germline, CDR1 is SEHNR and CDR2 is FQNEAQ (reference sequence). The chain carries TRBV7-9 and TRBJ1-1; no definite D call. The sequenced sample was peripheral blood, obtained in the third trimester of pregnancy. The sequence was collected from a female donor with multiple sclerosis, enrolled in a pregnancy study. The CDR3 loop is CASSRLEAFF. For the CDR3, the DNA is TGTGCCAGCAGCAGACTAGAAGCTTTCTTT.